This record covers a single T cell receptor beta chain. The V end lost 0 bases, the J end lost 4 bases, and 10 bases lay between the germline ends. From germline, CDR1 is MNHEY and CDR2 SMNVEV (reference sequence). The CDR3 totals 15 residues. This entry belongs to a study of control samples from healthy donors and cancer patients. Repertoires were generated with immunoSEQ multiplex PCR, while TCRdb's copy carries only in-frame clones and drops some. The sample lists approximately 45,000 clones, 80% to 95% occurring once. The origin of this receptor is a woman in her thirties or forties with head and neck cancer. J is TRBJ1-5 and V is TRBV27; no firm D call. The sequenced sample was PBMCs. The CDR3 region is CASSLSWQLNQPQHF. The CDR3 DNA is TGTGCCAGCAGTTTATCGTGGCAGTTAAATCAGCCCCAGCATTTT.